This section outlines one TCR beta chain sequence together with its context. Its antigen is still unknown. No much larger clone is present one base from it, and per-base qualities are unavailable. This entry belongs to a study of blood T cell repertoires in COVID-19 (dated by TCRdb to between 2020 and 2021). Turning to the overall study: Samples covering the acute and convalescent phases of COVID-19 were provided by collaborators in the United States, Italy and Spain. The sample metadata nearly always contained a de-identified subject ID, COVID-19 status, age in years and sex. The material from the prospective study consisted of cDNA or gDNA derived from T cells, B-cell-depleted T cells, or PBMCs. Subjects who had been exposed to COVID-19, were actively infected with it, or had recovered from it provided the deeply sampled blood TCRbeta repertoires that made up the dataset. The samples were drawn from two sources: the first 160 participants of the ongoing ImmuneRACE study, and fewer than 1,500 subjects contributed by 6 global collaborators. The repertoires were released in a freely available public database meant as a resource for research on the immune response to SARS-CoV-2. Where HLA class I and class II types were available, the types were taken from metadata supplied by the sample provider, not from assay-based typing. The investigation overall reported the following: The quantity of clinical and demographic metadata differed by source and by participant and was supplied without curation.

Relative to germline, V is missing 0 bases and J is missing 6 bases, with 1 base of the junction outside any gene match. CDR3 length: 14 amino acids, cysteine to phenylalanine. Kept here is only the CDR3 DNA, which spans 42 bases and is read in frame from base 1. In the germline V gene (reference sequence), CDR1 corresponds to MNHNY and CDR2 to SVGAGI. Whole blood was collected in K2EDTA tubes by collaborating institutions according to the institutions' own protocols. For TCRbeta analysis, collaborators shipped samples in one of three forms: frozen whole blood, isolated PBMCs, or DNA extracted from either of those sample types. TCRbeta CDR3 regions were amplified from genomic DNA by means of the immunoSEQ Assay, a bias-controlled multiplex PCR. The original pipeline was this. The number of nucleated cells in each sample was estimated by amplification of reference gene primers within the assay. To quantify the absolute abundance of each unique TCRbeta CDR3 rearrangement, sequence reads were collapsed and filtered. For each sample, productive Simpson clonality was calculated as the square root of Simpson's diversity index over productive rearrangements. The table comes from immuneACCESS by way of TCRdb, which keeps in-frame sequences with V and J called. Part of the clones is missing from these tables; in studies checked, under half for an unresolved V gene and the rest for unknown reasons. That table furnishes V, J and clone size, whereas the DNA furnished D and trimming. The sample table shows more than 85,000 clones, and 85% are seen once. The ten biggest clones cover 35% to 40% of the sample.

The sample was peripheral blood. The sequence is built from TRBV6-6 and TRBJ1-2, and TRBD1 aligns with 10 junction nucleotides. The origin of this receptor is a man older than 75 with acute or convalescent COVID-19. CDR3 sequence: CASSYSGQGNGYTF. The DNA is as follows: TGTGCCAGCAGTTACTCGGGACAGGGGAATGGCTACACCTTC.